These 20 T cell receptor beta chains came from one sample sequenced in a study of blood T cells in healthy people across ages. A second PCR of 7 to 11 cycles used a sample-barcoded 5' primer and a J-beta primer mix. MiXCR, run by TCRdb on the 5' RACE reads, gives a single entry per CDR3 protein. The data hold over a million distinct CDR3 sequences, with 45% observed a single time. The specimen was blood. The origin of the receptors is a woman aged 55-69 years in good health.

The chain has TRBV12-3 or TRBV12-4 and TRBJ2-1, with 7 nucleotides matching TRBD2. This CDR3 comprises 16 residues. Unmatched junction bases numbered 4, after V lost 0 bases and J lost 2 bases. The CDR3 spells CASSLAPGTTYNEQFF. Here the CDR3 DNA reads TGTGCCAGCAGTTTAGCCCCCGGGACTACCTACAATGAGCAGTTCTTC.

V gene TRBV6-1 combines with J gene TRBJ2-4; the match to TRBD2 covers 14 bases. The end of the DNA fits TRBJ2-7 better, so the J call may be wrong. Looked up from germline, CDR1 is MNHNS and CDR2 is SASEGT. The CDR3 extends over 16 amino acids. CDR3: CAGQGLAGGSIDEQYF. CDR3 in DNA: TGTGCCGGCCAAGGACTAGCGGGAGGTTCGATCGACGAGCAGTACTTC.

This clonotype was seen more than once but under ten times. The chain carries TRBV7-2 and TRBJ1-2; the match to TRBD1 covers 9 bases. Looked up from germline, CDR1 is SGHTA and CDR2 is FQGNSA. The CDR3 has 13 residues. The trim removed 5 bases at V and 8 bases at J, leaving 6 bases unmatched. CDR3 nucleotide sequence: TGTGCCAGCAGCCATCGGACAGGGGCCGGCTACACCTTC. Amino acids: CASSHRTGAGYTF.

The J gene is TRBJ2-7, the V gene TRBV19; 7 bases are shared with TRBD2. Trimming at V came to 3 bases and at J to 5 bases, leaving 7 bases not matched to a gene. CDR1 and CDR2 from the germline V gene are LNHDA and SQIVND (reference sequence). The CDR3 has 14 amino acids. The CDR3 here is CASSMTGGRDEQYF. The CDR3 DNA reads as TGTGCCAGTAGTATGACGGGAGGAAGGGACGAGCAGTACTTC. Supplemented by reference TRBV19 and TRBJ2-7, the full variable domain reads DGGITQSPKYLFRKEGQNVTLSCEQNLNHDAMYWYRQDPGQGLRLIYYSQIVNDFQKGDIAEGYSVSREKKESFPLTVTSAQKNPTAFYLCASSMTGGRDEQYFGPGTRLTVT.

This sequence joins TRBV29-1 and TRBJ2-5; the match to TRBD1 covers 10 bases. The J segment lost 5 bases and the V segment lost 4 bases, leaving 7 bases of the junction unmatched. Germline loops: CDR1 SQVTM, CDR2 ANQGSEA. The CDR3 length is 14 residues. This CDR3 is CSVGGGTGEETQYF. In DNA, the CDR3 is TGCAGCGTTGGGGGGGGGACAGGGGAGGAGACCCAGTACTTC.

A few counts support this clonotype. The chain uses TRBV14 and TRBJ1-2; TRBD1 is a possible D gene (5 bases). The CDR3 length is 13 residues. V lost 4 bases, J lost 7 bases, and 13 bases lay in between. Germline CDR1 and CDR2: SGHDN and FVKESK. CDR3 amino acids: CASSRVAQGGYTF. CDR3 sequence (DNA): TGTGCCAGCAGCCGTGTCGCGCAGGGTGGCTACACCTTC.

The rearrangement joins TRBV20-1 to TRBJ2-7, with D tentatively TRBD2 (5 bases). V lost 0 bases, J lost 4 bases, and 16 bases lay in between. Germline V gene sequence: CDR1 DFQATT, CDR2 SNEGSKA (reference sequence). CDR3 length: 15 amino acids. In DNA form, the CDR3 reads TGCAGTGCTAGAGATAGCGATGATATAAGGTACGAGCAGTACTTC. Its translation: CSARDSDDIRYEQYF.

This clonotype was seen a single time. The genes are TRBV5-1 and TRBJ2-7; D is possibly TRBD2 (5 bases). The V end was cut by 1 base, the J end by 2 bases, with 16 bases between. This CDR3 has 16 amino acids. CDR1 SGHRS and CDR2 YFSETQ come from the germline V gene. The CDR3 spells CASSLSSLGSPYEQYF. The CDR3 nucleotides are TGCGCCAGCAGCTTGAGTAGCTTGGGGAGTCCCTACGAGCAGTACTTC.

The rearrangement links TRBV29-1 to TRBJ2-4, with TRBD1 matching over 11 bases. The V gene's germline CDR1 is SQVTM and CDR2 ANQGSEA. The CDR3 length is 18 residues. V dropped 4 bases and J dropped 13; count of bases not matched to a gene: 24. The CDR3 region has the DNA TGCAGCGTTGTGTTGGACAGGGGGCTTAAGAGGGAGGGCTACAAGCAGTACTTC. Its protein product is CSVVLDRGLKREGYKQYF.

The chain combines TRBV6-5 with TRBJ2-2, with unresolved D. Trimming removed 7 bases at V and 1 base at J, with 13 bases between. Germline loops: CDR1 MNHEY, CDR2 SVGAGI. The CDR3 is made up of 15 amino acids. The CDR3 nucleotides are TGTGCCAGCACCCAGGACCGACGGAACACCGGGGAGCTGTTTTTT. Protein product: CASTQDRRNTGELFF.

CDR3 loop: CASSPSSGSVARELFF. The CDR3 DNA reads as TGTGCCAGCAGCCCCTCTAGCGGGAGCGTAGCCAGGGAGCTGTTTTTT. The chain couples TRBV12-3 or TRBV12-4 to TRBJ2-2, with TRBD2 identical over 10 bases. Trimming cost V 6 bases and J 9 bases; bases outside gene matches: 13. The CDR3 totals 16 residues.

This clonotype was picked up a small number of times. This CDR3 is CASSRTGDNSPLHF. CDR3 nucleotide sequence: TGTGCCAGCAGCAGGACGGGGGATAATTCACCCCTCCACTTT. The rearrangement joins TRBV7-9 to TRBJ1-6, with a weak D call TRBD1 (5 bases). Trimming stripped 5 bases from V and 5 bases from J, with 10 bases between. The CDR3 extends over 14 amino acids. CDR1 SEHNR and CDR2 FQNEAQ come from the germline V gene (reference sequence).

The V gene is TRBV27, the J gene TRBJ1-6; D is uncertain. Per germline, CDR1 MNHEY and CDR2 SMNVEV (reference sequence). Trimming took 6 bases from V and 11 from J, leaving 11 bases between them. The CDR3 has 12 amino acids. The CDR3 loop reads CASRQASAPLHF. The CDR3 DNA is TGTGCCAGCAGGCAGGCAAGCGCACCCCTCCACTTT.

The gene calls are TRBV20-1 and TRBJ1-3, with D hard to call. CDR1 DFQATT and CDR2 SNEGSKA come from the germline V gene (reference sequence). V was pared by 6 bases and J by 0 bases, with 6 bases between. This CDR3 region has 12 residues. CDR3 sequence: CSAVSSGNTIYF. CDR3 DNA: TGCAGTGCCGTTAGCTCTGGAAACACCATATATTTT.

This clonotype was detected only a few times. The genes are TRBV6-6 and TRBJ2-1, with D perhaps TRBD2 (7 bases). The CDR3 is made up of 14 amino acids. V lost 7 bases to trimming and J lost 6 bases, with 16 bases between them. CDR1 is MNHNY and CDR2 is SVGAGI in the germline V gene (reference sequence). This CDR3 reads CASNGGGGGNEQFF. The CDR3 DNA is TGTGCCAGCAACGGCGGAGGGGGGGGCAATGAGCAGTTCTTC.

V gene TRBV5-5 combines with J gene TRBJ2-3, with 8 bases lining up with TRBD2. Trimming took 4 bases from V and 0 from J; bases not matched to a gene: 19. CDR1 and CDR2 from the germline V gene are SGHKS and YYEKEE (reference sequence). The CDR3 consists of 20 residues. CDR3 residues: CASSVRGGREVPTSTDTQYF. Written as DNA, the CDR3 is TGTGCCAGCAGCGTCCGCGGCGGGCGGGAGGTCCCAACTAGCACAGATACGCAGTATTTT.

This clonotype came up a few times. The chain recombines TRBV29-1 with TRBJ2-5, with 13 nucleotides matching TRBD2. Germline V CDR1 and CDR2: SQVTM, ANQGSEA. The CDR3 contains 16 residues. After removal of 6 bases from V and 2 bases from J, the junction contained 9 bases not matched to a gene. The CDR3 spells CSVSLLAGGAQETQYF. The CDR3 bases are TGCAGCGTGAGCTTACTAGCGGGAGGGGCTCAAGAGACCCAGTACTTC.

J is TRBJ1-5 and V is TRBV27; 8 nucleotides agree with TRBD1. This CDR3 region has 13 residues. Unmatched junction bases numbered 5, after V lost 9 bases and J lost 4 bases. Germline CDR1 and CDR2: MNHEY and SMNVEV (reference sequence). CDR3 nucleotide sequence: TGTGCCAGGGGGACAGGCCGAAATCAGCCCCAGCATTTT. Protein sequence: CARGTGRNQPQHF.

V and J are TRBV24-1 and TRBJ1-2; the match to TRBD1 covers 12 bases. V lost 9 bases to trimming and J lost 8 bases; unmatched junction nucleotides: 6. The germline V gene has CDR1 KGHDR and CDR2 SFDVKD. The CDR3 totals 13 residues. The CDR3 region has the DNA TGTGCCACCCAGGGACAGGGGGCGCGAGGCTACACCTTC. Protein product: CATQGQGARGYTF.

CDR3 sequence reads: CSASLSPEQFF. The CDR3 region has the DNA TGCAGTGCTAGTCTCAGTCCTGAGCAGTTCTTC. The chain is built from TRBV20-1 and TRBJ2-1; no reliable D call. Germline V gene data show CDR1 as DFQATT and CDR2 as SNEGSKA (reference sequence). The germline V and J ends were trimmed by 3 bases and 9 bases, with 9 bases remaining between them. The CDR3 has 11 residues.